The clone carrying this TCR beta chain has more than one count but fewer than ten. This entry comes from a study of identical twins. TCRdb processed the 5' RACE reads anew with MiXCR; each CDR3 protein has one entry. Of 700,000 or so distinct CDR3 sequences in the sample, 8.6% were seen once. This sample was shared with a second study, whose subject was yellow fever vaccine responses in identical twins.

The TCR comes from a woman aged 18 to 35 in good health. The sample taken for sequencing was PBMCs.

CDR3 sequence: CASSYEGLRGPQHF. The CDR3 DNA follows: TGTGCCAGCAGTTACGAGGGCCTCCGGGGGCCCCAGCATTTT. The V call is TRBV6-5, the J call TRBJ1-5; D not certain. There are 14 residues in the CDR3. Germline V gene data show CDR1 as MNHEY and CDR2 as SVGAGI. Between the trimmed V and J ends, which lost 2 bases and 9 bases, there was a span of 14 bases.